These 32 T cell receptor beta chains were all obtained from the same sample, sequenced in a study of blood T cell repertoires in COVID-19. The method was immunoSEQ multiplex PCR; TCRdb's version includes in-frame clones alone and lacks a portion of them. The sample contains over 14,000 clones, roughly 88% of which appear only once. The material sequenced was peripheral blood. The receptor source for this set is a human donor in a cohort sampled during active COVID-19.

This sequence joins TRBV11-2 and TRBJ1-6, with D possibly being TRBD1 (5 bases). Germline V gene sequence: CDR1 SGHAT, CDR2 FQNNGV. Trimming removed 2 bases from V and 0 bases from J, with 8 bases in between. The CDR3 is 16 amino acids. The CDR3 DNA sequence: TGTGCCAGCAGCTTAAATACAGGCTCCTATAATTCACCCCTCCACTTT. This sequence encodes CASSLNTGSYNSPLHF.

This chain uses TRBV4-1 with TRBJ2-1, with unresolved D. The ends were cut back, 0 bases at V and 5 bases at J, with 14 bases in the middle. Germline V gene sequence: CDR1 MGHRA, CDR2 YSYEKL. The CDR3 has 16 residues. CDR3 DNA: TGCGCCAGCAGCCAAGACTCTACCCGTTATAACAATGAGCAGTTCTTC. Translating it yields CASSQDSTRYNNEQFF.

The chain combines TRBV5-1 with TRBJ1-1; possibly TRBD1 for D (6 bases). Per germline, CDR1 SGHRS and CDR2 YFSETQ. There are 17 residues in the CDR3. The V gene lost 0 bases and the J gene lost 0 bases, with 15 bases spanning the gap. This CDR3 is CASSLGTGPGMNTEAFF. In DNA, the CDR3 is TGCGCCAGCAGCTTGGGTACAGGGCCTGGCATGAACACTGAAGCTTTCTTT.

This clone was observed once. This chain joins TRBV27 and TRBJ2-3; a weak D match, TRBD2 (5 bases). The germline CDR1 and CDR2 sequences are MNHEY and SMNVEV (reference sequence). The CDR3 is made up of 15 amino acids. V gave up 2 bases and J gave up 5 bases, with 14 bases separating them. This chain's CDR3 is CASSLVFERGDTQYF. For the CDR3, the DNA is TGTGCCAGCAGTTTAGTATTTGAACGGGGAGATACGCAGTATTTT.

This chain joins TRBV7-2 and TRBJ2-1, with D perhaps matching TRBD2 (5 bases). The CDR3 runs to 18 residues. CDR1 is SGHTA, CDR2 FQGNSA, per germline. Deletions cut 2 bases from V and 10 bases from J, with 27 bases between. CDR3 protein: CASSLRGKGSGRRLEQFF. The CDR3 bases are TGTGCCAGCAGCTTACGGGGAAAAGGCAGCGGCCGCAGGCTGGAGCAGTTCTTC.

The chain has TRBV11-3 and TRBJ2-1, with 16 nucleotides matching TRBD2. Per germline, CDR1 SGHNT and CDR2 YENEEA. V shed 5 bases, J shed 4 bases, and the junction held 8 bases outside the gene matches. This CDR3 contains 18 residues. CDR3 in DNA: TGTGCCAGCAGCCTAACCGGGACTAGCGGGAGGGGATACAATGAGCAGTTCTTC. It is translated as CASSLTGTSGRGYNEQFF.

The gene calls are TRBV27 and TRBJ2-5; D unresolved. Germline V gene sequence: CDR1 MNHEY, CDR2 SMNVEV (reference sequence). The CDR3 has 12 residues. V was pared by 1 base and J by 2 bases, with 2 bases between. In DNA, the CDR3 is TGTGCCAGCAGTTTATTACAAGAGACCCAGTACTTC. This encodes CASSLLQETQYF.

V gene TRBV19 combines with J gene TRBJ2-3, with D maybe TRBD2 (6 bases). This CDR3 comprises 13 residues. V shed 7 bases and J shed 4 bases, with 12 bases lying between them. Germline-derived CDR1 and CDR2 are LNHDA and SQIVND (reference sequence). The CDR3 here is CASKTSTSDTQYF. The CDR3 DNA sequence: TGTGCCAGTAAAACTAGCACATCAGATACGCAGTATTTT.

This chain connects TRBV21-1 to TRBJ2-3; the table assigns TRBD2, which was not confirmed against the DNA. TRBV21-1 is a pseudogene locus. The CDR3 is made up of 20 amino acids. Here the CDR3 DNA reads TGTGCCAGCAGCACGCCGGGACAGGGACGTCCTAGCGGGAGGTCAGATACGCAGTATTTT. Translation gives CASSTPGQGRPSGRSDTQYF.

The chain uses TRBV7-8 and TRBJ2-3, with D tentatively TRBD2 (5 bases). The CDR3 contains 18 residues. Germline V gene lookup returns CDR1 SGHVS and CDR2 FQNEAQ. Trimming removed 5 bases at V and 1 base at J, with 22 bases between. CDR3 nucleotide sequence: TGTGCCAGCAGCCTCCAGCGACCCACGTCCGGGGGCACAGATACGCAGTATTTT. As protein: CASSLQRPTSGGTDTQYF.

The V call is TRBV27, the J call TRBJ1-2; 7 positions match TRBD1. Germline CDR1 MNHEY, CDR2 SMNVEV (reference sequence). The CDR3 contains 13 residues. After removal of 5 bases from V and 10 bases from J, the junction contained 10 bases not matched to a gene. Here the CDR3 DNA reads TGTGCCAGCAGTGAACAGGGGCGGACCGACTACACCTTC. This gives the protein CASSEQGRTDYTF.

DNA of the CDR3: TGTGCCAGCGCACTAGCGGGAGGGAGCTCCTACGAGCAGTACTTC. Translating gives CASALAGGSSYEQYF. This chain uses TRBV3-1 (or the pseudogene TRBV3-2) with TRBJ2-7; 13 bases are a match to TRBD2. The CDR3 totals 15 residues. V lost 8 bases, J lost 0 bases, and 4 bases stayed unmatched. Looked up from germline, CDR1 is LGHDT and CDR2 is YNNKEL (reference sequence).

This clone is termed medium-sized (0.01 to 0.1%). V is TRBV7-9 and J is TRBJ2-1; D gene uncertain. V gave up 3 bases and J gave up 3 bases, with 12 bases separating them. The germline CDR1 and CDR2 sequences are SEHNR and FQNEAQ (reference sequence). The CDR3 contains 15 residues. In DNA, the CDR3 is TGTGCCAGCAGCTTTGCTAGTTCCTACTACAATGAGCAGTTCTTC. Protein sequence: CASSFASSYYNEQFF.

V usage is TRBV19 and J usage is TRBJ2-2; TRBD1 matches at 11 bases. The CDR3 runs 17 residues. The junction had 11 bases not matched to a gene; V was cut back by 5 bases and J by 6 bases. Germline V gene data show CDR1 as LNHDA and CDR2 as SQIVND (reference sequence). The CDR3 DNA reads TGTGCCAGTAGTCCCATAGCGGGACAGGGGGGCGCCGGGGAGCTGTTTTTT. Its protein product is CASSPIAGQGGAGELFF.

The chain has TRBV30 and TRBJ1-3; tentative D call: TRBD1 (5 bases). The CDR3 sequence is 15 residues long. The germline V and J ends were trimmed by 4 bases and 0 bases, with 13 bases remaining between them. CDR1 and CDR2 from the germline V gene are GTSNPN and SVGIG (reference sequence). The CDR3 protein is CAWTRQFLSGNTIYF. CDR3 nucleotide sequence: TGTGCCTGGACCCGACAGTTTCTCTCTGGAAACACCATATATTTT.

The genes are TRBV5-8 and TRBJ2-7, with D tentatively TRBD2 (6 bases). The CDR3 is made up of 12 amino acids. Trimming stripped 4 bases from V and 6 bases from J, with 11 bases between. Germline V gene data show CDR1 as SGHTS and CDR2 as YDEGEE. CDR3 in amino acids: CASSGAGSEQYF. Written as DNA, the CDR3 is TGTGCCAGCAGCGGCGCGGGGAGCGAGCAGTACTTC.

This chain uses TRBV3-1 (or the pseudogene TRBV3-2) with TRBJ2-3; D unresolved. Germline CDR1 and CDR2: LGHDT and YNNKEL (reference sequence). The CDR3 has 18 amino acids. The V and J ends lost 4 bases and 0 bases respectively, with 20 bases between them. This CDR3 reads CASSLHVKTPPSTDTQYF. CDR3 DNA sequence: TGTGCCAGCAGCCTTCACGTAAAAACACCCCCAAGCACAGATACGCAGTATTTT.

This sequence joins TRBV3-1 (or the pseudogene TRBV3-2) and TRBJ2-3, with 12 bases aligning to TRBD2. This CDR3 is 15 amino acids long. V was clipped by 4 bases and J by 1 base; unmatched bases: 0. From germline, CDR1 is LGHDT and CDR2 YNNKEL (reference sequence). CDR3 residues: CASSRLAGGTDTQYF. The CDR3 nucleotides are TGTGCCAGCAGCCGACTAGCGGGAGGCACAGATACGCAGTATTTT.

This chain uses TRBV28 with TRBJ2-7; possibly TRBD1 for D (6 bases). V shed 5 bases and J shed 2 bases, with 10 bases lying between them. The germline V gene has CDR1 MDHEN and CDR2 SYDVKM. This CDR3 is built from 13 residues. The CDR3 spells CASSIHRAYEQYF. CDR3 nucleotides: TGTGCCAGCAGTATACACAGGGCCTACGAGCAGTACTTC. The variable domain in full, completed from reference TRBV28 and TRBJ2-7, reads DVKVTQSSRYLVKRTGEKVFLECVQDMDHENMFWYRQDPGLGLRLIYFSYDVKMKEKGDIPEGYSVSREKKERFSLILESASTNQTSMYLCASSIHRAYEQYFGPGTRLTVT.

V usage is TRBV11-2 and J usage is TRBJ1-1; TRBD1 is a possible D gene (5 bases). Germline V gene data show CDR1 as SGHAT and CDR2 as FQNNGV. This CDR3 has 13 residues. V lost 5 bases, J lost 3 bases, and 10 bases lay in between. Here the CDR3 DNA reads TGTGCCAGCAGCCTGCAGGGTTACACTGAAGCTTTCTTT. Its translation is CASSLQGYTEAFF.

This chain connects TRBV6-1 to TRBJ1-6, with D perhaps matching TRBD1 (5 bases). Trimming took off 1 base at V and 10 bases at J, with 17 bases between the two ends. The CDR3 runs 16 residues. The V gene's germline CDR1 is MNHNS and CDR2 SASEGT. The CDR3 coding sequence is TGTGCCAGCAGTGAAGGCCACGGTTTGGCAGGGTCACCCCTCCACTTT. Translating gives CASSEGHGLAGSPLHF.

This clone was seen once. The genes are TRBV5-1 and TRBJ2-1, with 9 nucleotides matching TRBD1. The CDR3 covers 16 residues. CDR1 and CDR2 from the germline V gene are SGHRS and YFSETQ. After removal of 0 bases from V and 9 bases from J, the junction contained 10 bases not matched to a gene. The CDR3 coding sequence is TGCGCCAGCAGCTTGGAGTGGGACAGGGTTGGACGTGAGCAGTTCTTC. This encodes CASSLEWDRVGREQFF.

The chain uses TRBV21-1 and TRBJ1-6. TRBV21-1 is labeled a pseudogene. This CDR3 is built from 15 residues. CDR3: CASSKLGARGSPLHF. The CDR3 bases are TGTGCCAGCAGCAAACTCGGTGCTCGTGGTTCACCCCTCCACTTT.

This clone was found once. CDR3 sequence (DNA): TGTGCCAGCAGTACTCAGCGCGGCTACACCTTC. Translated, it gives CASSTQRGYTF. The chain uses TRBV28 and TRBJ1-2; no clear D. Trimming removed 5 bases at V and 8 bases at J, with 9 bases between. The CDR3 runs to 11 residues. CDR1 MDHEN and CDR2 SYDVKM come from the germline V gene.

The CDR3 here is CASSPSGYEQYF. The CDR3 DNA is TGTGCCAGCAGTCCTAGCGGATACGAGCAGTACTTC. The chain employs TRBV2 and TRBJ2-7, with 7 bases fitting TRBD2. J lost 4 bases, V lost 5 bases, and 2 bases had no gene match. CDR3 length equals 12 residues. CDR1 and CDR2 (germline): SNHLY, FYNNEI.

The CDR3: CASGQGATNTEAFF. CDR3 sequence (DNA): TGTGCCAGCGGGCAGGGGGCAACGAACACTGAAGCTTTCTTT. The chain is built from TRBV2 and TRBJ1-1; TRBD1 aligns across 8 bases. V lost 8 bases and J lost 1; bases outside the gene matches: 6. CDR1 and CDR2 from the germline V gene are SNHLY and FYNNEI. This CDR3 is built from 14 residues.

V usage is TRBV11-3 and J usage is TRBJ2-3; TRBD1 aligns across 7 bases. With 5 bases clipped from V and 3 bases from J, the junction kept 11 bases outside the gene matches. CDR1 is SGHNT, CDR2 YENEEA, per germline. This CDR3 region has 16 residues. The CDR3, as DNA: TGTGCCAGCAGCCCGGGACAGAGCTTGAGGACAGATACGCAGTATTTT. It yields the protein CASSPGQSLRTDTQYF.

The sample holds a few counts of this clone. The rearrangement links TRBV3-1 (or the pseudogene TRBV3-2) to TRBJ2-4, with 7 nucleotides matching TRBD2. V trimming: 4 bases; J trimming: 9 bases; junction bases outside the gene matches: 9. Germline V gene lookup returns CDR1 LGHDT and CDR2 YNNKEL (reference sequence). CDR3 length equals 14 residues. The CDR3 loop reads CASSRMGSGGIQYF. As DNA, the CDR3 is TGTGCCAGCAGCCGGATGGGGTCGGGGGGCATTCAGTACTTC.

The genes are TRBV6-5 and TRBJ1-6, with 10 bases aligning to TRBD1. Germline CDR1 reads MNHEY; CDR2 reads SVGAGI. The CDR3 totals 16 residues. V dropped 4 bases and J dropped 3; count of bases not matched to a gene: 3. CDR3 amino acids: CASSLGQGFYNSPLHF. The CDR3 nucleotides read TGTGCCAGCAGTTTGGGACAGGGGTTCTATAATTCACCCCTCCACTTT.

The rearrangement joins TRBV25-1 to TRBJ2-7; tentatively, D is TRBD1 (5 bases). This CDR3 comprises 14 residues. V lost 7 bases and J 2 bases, leaving 15 bases between the germline ends. The germline V gene encodes CDR1 MGHDK and CDR2 SYGVNS. The CDR3 loop reads CASTRAGSPYEQYF. CDR3 sequence (DNA): TGTGCCAGCACCAGGGCTGGGTCCCCCTACGAGCAGTACTTC.

Only a few counts were recorded for this clone. The junction shows a germline mismatch at one end, possibly a read error. The DNA for the CDR3 is TGTGCCATCAGTTTGACAGGGTTTCAGTCCCAGCATTTT. Translating it yields CAISLTGFQSQHF. The gene calls are TRBV10-3 and TRBJ1-5, with TRBD1 matching over 7 bases. CDR3 length: 13 amino acids. The germline V gene encodes CDR1 ENHRY and CDR2 SYGVKD.

V usage is TRBV27 and J usage is TRBJ2-7; D is unresolved. Trimming pared 3 bases from V and 7 bases from J, leaving 13 bases between. CDR1 is MNHEY, CDR2 SMNVEV, per germline (reference sequence). The CDR3 is 13 amino acids. This CDR3 reads CASSFTNLREQYF. DNA for the CDR3: TGTGCCAGCAGTTTCACCAACCTACGGGAGCAGTACTTC.